This T cell receptor beta chain was captured in a study of tumor-infiltrating lymphocytes in primary liver carcinoma. A primer matching the constant region was used to make TCR beta cDNA from approximately 500 ng of total RNA. ARM-PCR was slightly modified, and three nested multiplex PCR rounds with it gave rise to the TCR beta libraries. In the first two PCR rounds, TRBV1-TRBV30 forward primers were paired with a C-beta reverse primer, and each round lasted roughly 9 cycles. Each CDR3 protein is one row after TCRdb ran MiXCR on the multiplex PCR reads. The sample includes just over 300,000 distinct CDR3 sequences, around three fifths seen only once; the top ten take about a sixth. A remark on this clonotype: Possible read error: a much larger clone is one base away.

Researchers drew blood RNA from unsorted whole blood and extracted germline DNA as well. CDR1 and CDR2 (germline): LGHNT, FRNRAP. The CDR3 is made up of 12 amino acids. V and J are TRBV12-5 and TRBJ2-2; D is perhaps TRBD1 or TRBD2 (5 bases each). The sample taken for sequencing was peripheral blood. The TCR comes from a woman in her thirties with primary liver carcinoma and hepatitis B virus infection. CDR3 sequence: CASAQGPGELSF. CDR3 nucleotide sequence: TGTGCTAGTGCTCAGGGCCCCGGGGAGCTGTCTTTT.